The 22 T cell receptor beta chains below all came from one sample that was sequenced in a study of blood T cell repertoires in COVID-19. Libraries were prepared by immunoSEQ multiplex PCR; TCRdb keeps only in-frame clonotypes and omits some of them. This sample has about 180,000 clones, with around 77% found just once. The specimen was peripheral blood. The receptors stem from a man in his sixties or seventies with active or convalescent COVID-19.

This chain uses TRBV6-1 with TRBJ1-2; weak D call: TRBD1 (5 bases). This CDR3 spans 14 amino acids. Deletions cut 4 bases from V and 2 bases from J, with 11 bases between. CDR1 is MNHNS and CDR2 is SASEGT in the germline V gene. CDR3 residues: CASSGEGPNYGYTF. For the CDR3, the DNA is TGTGCCAGCAGTGGGGAGGGGCCCAACTATGGCTACACCTTC.

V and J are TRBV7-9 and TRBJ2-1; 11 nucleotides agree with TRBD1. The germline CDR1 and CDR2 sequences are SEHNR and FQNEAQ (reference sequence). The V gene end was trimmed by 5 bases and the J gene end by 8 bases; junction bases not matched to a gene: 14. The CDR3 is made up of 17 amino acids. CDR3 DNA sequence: TGTGCCAGCAGCCCCCCGTTGAGGACAGGGGGCTTATATGAGCAGTTCTTC. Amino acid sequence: CASSPPLRTGGLYEQFF.

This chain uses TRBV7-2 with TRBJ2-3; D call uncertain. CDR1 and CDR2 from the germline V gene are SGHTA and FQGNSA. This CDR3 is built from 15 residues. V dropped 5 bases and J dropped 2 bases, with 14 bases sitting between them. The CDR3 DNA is TGTGCCAGCAGCCCGAGGATGCGAAACACAGATACGCAGTATTTT. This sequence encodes CASSPRMRNTDTQYF. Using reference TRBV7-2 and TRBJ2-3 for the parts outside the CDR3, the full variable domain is GAGVSQSPSNKVTEKGKDVELRCDPISGHTALYWYRQSLGQGLEFLIYFQGNSAPDKSGLPSDRFSAERTGGSVSTLTIQRTQQEDSAVYLCASSPRMRNTDTQYFGPGTRLTVL.

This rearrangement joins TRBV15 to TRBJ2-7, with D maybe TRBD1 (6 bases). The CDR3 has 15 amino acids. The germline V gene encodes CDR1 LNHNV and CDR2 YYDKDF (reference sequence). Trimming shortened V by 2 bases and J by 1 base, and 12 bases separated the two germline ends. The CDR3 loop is CATSRSRGGSYEQYF. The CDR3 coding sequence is TGTGCCACCAGCAGATCTAGAGGGGGATCCTACGAGCAGTACTTC.

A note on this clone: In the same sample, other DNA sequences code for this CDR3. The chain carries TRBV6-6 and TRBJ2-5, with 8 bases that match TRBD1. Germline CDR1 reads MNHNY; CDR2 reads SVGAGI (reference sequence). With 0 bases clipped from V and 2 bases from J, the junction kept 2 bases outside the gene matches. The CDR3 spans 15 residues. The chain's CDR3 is CASSYSNRGQETQYF. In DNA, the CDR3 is TGTGCCAGCAGTTACTCGAACAGGGGGCAAGAGACCCAGTACTTC.

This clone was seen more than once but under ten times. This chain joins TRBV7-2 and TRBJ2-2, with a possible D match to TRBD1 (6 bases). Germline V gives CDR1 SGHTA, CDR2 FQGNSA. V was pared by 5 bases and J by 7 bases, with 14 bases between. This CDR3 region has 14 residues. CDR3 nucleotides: TGTGCCAGCAGCGGACAGCTCGGCGTCGGGGAGCTGTTTTTT. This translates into CASSGQLGVGELFF.

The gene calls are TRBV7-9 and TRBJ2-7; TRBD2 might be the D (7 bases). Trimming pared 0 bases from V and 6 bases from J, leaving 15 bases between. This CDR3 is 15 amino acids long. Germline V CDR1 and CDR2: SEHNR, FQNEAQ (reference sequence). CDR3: CASSLAWGGNIEQYF. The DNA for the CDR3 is TGTGCCAGCAGCTTAGCATGGGGGGGCAATATCGAGCAGTACTTC.

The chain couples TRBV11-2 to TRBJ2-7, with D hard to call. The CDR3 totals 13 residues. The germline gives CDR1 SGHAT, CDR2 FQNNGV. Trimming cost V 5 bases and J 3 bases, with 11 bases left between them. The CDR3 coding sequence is TGTGCCAGCAGCCGAAATGACAACTACGAGCAGTACTTC. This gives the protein CASSRNDNYEQYF.

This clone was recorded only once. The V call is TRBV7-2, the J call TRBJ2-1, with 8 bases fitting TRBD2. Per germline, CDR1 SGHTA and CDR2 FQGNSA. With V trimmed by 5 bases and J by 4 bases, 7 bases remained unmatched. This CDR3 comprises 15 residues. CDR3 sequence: CASSGLAGAYNEQFF. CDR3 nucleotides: TGTGCCAGCAGCGGCCTAGCGGGCGCGTACAATGAGCAGTTCTTC.

CDR3 coding DNA: TGTGCCAGCAGCTTATTTTTGGTAGCGGGAACAGATACGCAGTATTTT. Residues: CASSLFLVAGTDTQYF. This chain uses TRBV7-2 with TRBJ2-3; 8 nucleotides align to TRBD2. Germline CDR1 and CDR2: SGHTA and FQGNSA. The CDR3 is made up of 16 amino acids. V gave up 2 bases and J gave up 3 bases; unmatched junction bases: 7.

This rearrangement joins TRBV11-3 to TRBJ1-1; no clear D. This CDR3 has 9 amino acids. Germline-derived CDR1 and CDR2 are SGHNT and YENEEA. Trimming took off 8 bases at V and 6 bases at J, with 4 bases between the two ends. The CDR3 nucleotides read TGTGCCAGCGGGCCTGAAGCTTTCTTT. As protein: CASGPEAFF.

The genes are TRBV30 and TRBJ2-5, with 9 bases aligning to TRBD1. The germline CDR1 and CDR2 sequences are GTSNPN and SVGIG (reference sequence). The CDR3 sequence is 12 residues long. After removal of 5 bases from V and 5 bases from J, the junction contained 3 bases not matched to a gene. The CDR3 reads CAWGTGSETQYF. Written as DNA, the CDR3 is TGTGCCTGGGGGACAGGGTCCGAGACCCAGTACTTC.

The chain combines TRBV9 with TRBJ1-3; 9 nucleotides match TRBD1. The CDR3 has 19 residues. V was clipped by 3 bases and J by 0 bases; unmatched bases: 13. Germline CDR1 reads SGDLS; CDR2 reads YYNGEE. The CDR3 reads CASSAQPPGQGFSGNTIYF. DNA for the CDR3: TGTGCCAGCAGCGCCCAACCCCCGGGACAGGGATTCTCTGGAAACACCATATATTTT.

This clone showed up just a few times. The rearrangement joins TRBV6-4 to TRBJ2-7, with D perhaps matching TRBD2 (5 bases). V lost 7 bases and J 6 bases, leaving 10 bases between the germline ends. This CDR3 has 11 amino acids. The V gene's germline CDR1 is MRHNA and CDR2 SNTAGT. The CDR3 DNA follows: TGTGCCAGCAATGGGAGCCTCGAGCAGTACTTC. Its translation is CASNGSLEQYF.

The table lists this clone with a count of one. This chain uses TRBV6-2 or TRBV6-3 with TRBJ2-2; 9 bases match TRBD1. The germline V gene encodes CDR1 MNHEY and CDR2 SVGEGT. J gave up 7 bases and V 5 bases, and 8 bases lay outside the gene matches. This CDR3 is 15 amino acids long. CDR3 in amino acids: CASSPRQGVSGELFF. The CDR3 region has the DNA TGTGCCAGCAGTCCCCGACAGGGGGTTAGCGGGGAGCTGTTTTTT.

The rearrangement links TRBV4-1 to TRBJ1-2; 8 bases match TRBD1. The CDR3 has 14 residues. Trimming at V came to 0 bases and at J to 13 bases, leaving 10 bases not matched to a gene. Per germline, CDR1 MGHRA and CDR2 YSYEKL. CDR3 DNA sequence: TGCGCCAGCAGCCAAGACCTCTACTTACAGGGGGTCACCTTC. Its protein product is CASSQDLYLQGVTF.

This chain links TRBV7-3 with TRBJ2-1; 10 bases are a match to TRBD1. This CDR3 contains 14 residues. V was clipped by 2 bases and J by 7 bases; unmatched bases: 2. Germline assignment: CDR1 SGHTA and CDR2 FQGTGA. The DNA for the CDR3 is TGTGCCAGCAGCTTACCGGGACAGGGGAATGAGCAGTTCTTC. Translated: CASSLPGQGNEQFF.

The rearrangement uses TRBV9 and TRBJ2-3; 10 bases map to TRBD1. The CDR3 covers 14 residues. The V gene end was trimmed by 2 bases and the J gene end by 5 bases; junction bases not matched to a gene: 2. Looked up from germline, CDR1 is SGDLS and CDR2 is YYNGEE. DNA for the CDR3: TGTGCCAGCAGCGTCGGACAGGGGGGAGATACGCAGTATTTT. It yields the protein CASSVGQGGDTQYF.

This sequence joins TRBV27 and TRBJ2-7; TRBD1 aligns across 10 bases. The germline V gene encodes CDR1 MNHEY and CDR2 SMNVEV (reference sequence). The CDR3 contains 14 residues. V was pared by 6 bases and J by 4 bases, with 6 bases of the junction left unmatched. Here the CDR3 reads CASSLGQGGYEQYF. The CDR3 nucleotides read TGTGCCAGCAGCCTAGGACAGGGGGGGTACGAGCAGTACTTC.

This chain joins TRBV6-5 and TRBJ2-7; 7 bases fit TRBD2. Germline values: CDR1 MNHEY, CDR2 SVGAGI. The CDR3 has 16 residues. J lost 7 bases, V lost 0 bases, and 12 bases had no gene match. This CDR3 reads CASSYSGVIAGFEQYF. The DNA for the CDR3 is TGTGCCAGCAGTTACTCGGGGGTAATAGCGGGTTTTGAGCAGTACTTC.

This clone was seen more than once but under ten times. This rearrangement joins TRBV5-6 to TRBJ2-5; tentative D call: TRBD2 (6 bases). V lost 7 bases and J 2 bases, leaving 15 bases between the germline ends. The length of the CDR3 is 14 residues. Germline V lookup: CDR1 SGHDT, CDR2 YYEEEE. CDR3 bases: TGTGCCAGCGGCCGACTCGGACTACAAGAGACCCAGTACTTC. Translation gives CASGRLGLQETQYF.

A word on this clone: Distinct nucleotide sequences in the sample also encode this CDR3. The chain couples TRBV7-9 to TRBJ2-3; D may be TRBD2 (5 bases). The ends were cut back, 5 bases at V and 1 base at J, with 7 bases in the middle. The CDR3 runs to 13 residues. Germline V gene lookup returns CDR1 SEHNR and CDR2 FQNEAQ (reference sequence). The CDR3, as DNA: TGTGCCAGCAGCCTGGGAGGCACAGATACGCAGTATTTT. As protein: CASSLGGTDTQYF.